Shown below are 21 T cell receptor beta chains from a single sample sequenced in a study of molecular identifiers for immune sequencing clone quantification. TCRdb reprocessed the PCR reads with MiXCR, giving one entry per CDR3 protein. The sample has hundreds of thousands of distinct CDR3 sequences, 24% seen once. The sequenced sample consisted of naive CD8+ T cells from blood, with Jurkat cell RNA spiked in. Subset in this sample: FACS-sorted CD8+CD4-CCR7+CD45RA+ naive T cells. The receptors were sampled from a human donor in good health. Some libraries in this study had Jurkat cell RNA spiked in.

This clonotype occurred a few times. The V and J genes are TRBV2 and TRBJ2-3; TRBD2 matches at 10 bases. Germline V gene data show CDR1 as SNHLY and CDR2 as FYNNEI. The CDR3 has 16 amino acids. V dropped 6 bases and J dropped 2; count of bases not matched to a gene: 8. CDR3 nucleotide sequence: TGTGCCAGCAGGAGGAGCGGGGGGGCCCCCACAGATACGCAGTATTTT. Its translation: CASRRSGGAPTDTQYF.

The chain couples TRBV19 to TRBJ2-1; 8 bases agree with TRBD2. Germline V CDR1 and CDR2: LNHDA, SQIVND (reference sequence). This CDR3 comprises 14 residues. The ends lost 5 bases at V and 7 bases at J; junction bases unmatched: 7. The CDR3 nucleotides read TGTGCCAGTAGTTTCGGGAGGGCCAAAAATGAGCAGTTCTTC. It specifies CASSFGRAKNEQFF.

The rearrangement joins TRBV21-1 to TRBJ1-4. TRBV21-1 is given as a pseudogene. The CDR3 is made up of 18 amino acids. CDR3: CASSKVTRTNPTNEKLFF. CDR3 DNA sequence: TGTGCCAGCAGCAAAGTAACCAGGACCAACCCAACTAATGAAAAACTGTTTTTT.

This clonotype was observed a handful of times. The chain has TRBV20-1 and TRBJ2-7, with 9 bases identical to TRBD2. Per the germline V gene, CDR1 is DFQATT and CDR2 is SNEGSKA (reference sequence). This CDR3 has 16 amino acids. V was pared by 2 bases and J by 3 bases, with 11 bases of the junction left unmatched. The CDR3 sequence is CSARLRGGYPNYEQYF. CDR3 in DNA: TGCAGTGCTAGATTGCGGGGGGGATACCCGAACTACGAGCAGTACTTC.

J is TRBJ2-5 and V is TRBV11-2; D uncertain. The CDR3 totals 14 residues. V lost 1 base, J lost 2 bases, and 8 bases lay in between. The germline V gene has CDR1 SGHAT and CDR2 FQNNGV. The CDR3 region is CASSLVPRQETQYF. CDR3 DNA: TGTGCCAGCAGCTTAGTACCACGTCAAGAGACCCAGTACTTC.

Notes on this clonotype: At one of its ends the junction is not consistent with the germline gene, which may arise from a read error. This chain links TRBV7-9 with TRBJ1-1; perhaps TRBD1 as D (5 bases). CDR1 is SEHNR and CDR2 is FQNEAQ in the germline V gene (reference sequence). The CDR3 covers 12 residues. The CDR3, as DNA: TGTGCCGGCAGGGCGGCGGACACTGAAGCTTTCTTT. Translated, it gives CAGRAADTEAFF.

This clonotype turned up a few times. The genes are TRBV12-3 or TRBV12-4 and TRBJ2-5, with D possibly being TRBD1 (6 bases). Trimming cost V 6 bases and J 2 bases, with 10 bases left between them. The CDR3 spans 13 residues. DNA of the CDR3: TGTGCCAGCAGCGGACAGAGACAAGAGACCCAGTACTTC. It yields the protein CASSGQRQETQYF.

This clonotype was observed a handful of times. This chain connects TRBV6-2 or TRBV6-3 to TRBJ2-3, with 8 bases aligning to TRBD2. This CDR3 comprises 17 residues. Germline loops: CDR1 MNHEY, CDR2 SVGEGT. After removal of 0 bases from V and 2 bases from J, the junction contained 7 bases not matched to a gene. The CDR3 loop reads CASSYSSSGGTTDTQYF. The CDR3 bases are TGTGCCAGCAGTTACTCGTCCAGCGGGGGTACCACAGATACGCAGTATTTT.

In the case of this clonotype: This may arise from a read error, as a much more abundant clone is one base away. This rearrangement joins TRBV15 to TRBJ1-1; D not resolved. Germline lookup yields CDR1 LNHNV and CDR2 YYDKDF (reference sequence). This CDR3 comprises 15 residues. This CDR3 is CAPSRVRMGLNEAFF. The CDR3 nucleotides are TGTGCCCCCAGCAGAGTCCGTATGGGATTAAATGAAGCTTTCTTT.

This chain uses TRBV7-9 with TRBJ2-6; D is uncertain. The CDR3 consists of 16 residues. V lost 4 bases and J lost 0, with 10 bases in between. The germline V gene has CDR1 SEHNR and CDR2 FQNEAQ (reference sequence). Here the CDR3 reads CASSSRLGSGANVLTF. CDR3 DNA: TGTGCCAGCAGCTCAAGACTGGGCTCTGGGGCCAACGTCCTGACTTTC. Full variable domain (remainder filled in from reference TRBV7-9 and TRBJ2-6): DTGVSQNPRHKITKRGQNVTFRCDPISEHNRLYWYRQTLGQGPEFLTYFQNEAQLEKSRLLSDRFSAERPKGSFSTLEIQRTEQGDSAMYLCASSSRLGSGANVLTFGAGSRLTVL.

V is TRBV3-1 and J is TRBJ2-5; possibly TRBD1 for D (6 bases). Trimming cost V 10 bases and J 0 bases, with 12 bases left between them. Germline CDR1 reads LGHDT; CDR2 reads YNNKEL (reference sequence). The CDR3 covers 13 residues. The CDR3 region is CATEEGDQETQYF. The CDR3 DNA reads as TGTGCCACCGAAGAGGGGGACCAAGAGACCCAGTACTTC.

The sample holds many counts of this clonotype. The chain joins TRBV20-1 to TRBJ1-5; tentative D call: TRBD1 (5 bases). The CDR3 extends over 12 amino acids. V shed 0 bases and J shed 10 bases, with 10 bases lying between them. The germline CDR1 and CDR2 sequences are DFQATT and SNEGSKA (reference sequence). CDR3: CSARDGTSPQHF. In nucleotides, the CDR3 is TGCAGTGCTAGAGACGGGACCTCACCCCAGCATTTT.

Only a few counts were recorded for this clonotype. The CDR3 DNA follows: TGTGCCAGCAGCCCGTACGAACAGGGTTCTTACGAGCAGTACTTC. Its protein product is CASSPYEQGSYEQYF. The chain uses TRBV3-1 and TRBJ2-7; D might be TRBD1 (6 bases). The CDR3 length is 15 residues. Germline V gene lookup returns CDR1 LGHDT and CDR2 YNNKEL (reference sequence). Between the trimmed V and J ends, which lost 4 bases and 4 bases, there was a span of 17 bases.

The chain links TRBV6-2 or TRBV6-3 to TRBJ1-5; TRBD1 is a possible D gene (5 bases). This CDR3 has 13 amino acids. V lost 2 bases and J 7 bases, leaving 9 bases between the germline ends. Germline V gene sequence: CDR1 MNHEY, CDR2 SVGEGT. The CDR3 DNA sequence: TGTGCCAGCAGTTACGGGGCTAGCCAGCCCCAGCATTTT. Protein sequence: CASSYGASQPQHF.

Concerning this clonotype itself: A much larger clone differs from this one at a single base, so this may be a read error. This rearrangement joins TRBV29-1 to TRBJ2-2; D unresolved. CDR3 length: 13 amino acids. V gave up 1 base and J gave up 4 bases, with 7 bases separating them. The germline gives CDR1 SQVTM, CDR2 ANQGSEA. CDR3 region: CSVEARCTGELFF. CDR3 nucleotides: TGCAGCGTTGAAGCGAGGTGCACCGGGGAGCTGTTTTTT.

Turning to this clonotype: This could be a read error, since a much larger clone is one nucleotide away. This chain joins TRBV13 and TRBJ2-1, with 7 bases that match TRBD2. Germline trimming cut 2 bases from V and 2 bases from J; bases unmatched to any gene: 6. CDR3 length: 16 residues. Germline CDR1 is PRHDT and CDR2 is FYEKMQ (reference sequence). In nucleotides, the CDR3 is TGTGCCAGCAGCTTAAAGACCCGGGGGGCCTACAATGAGCAGTTCTTC. This codes for CASSLKTRGAYNEQFF. Supplemented by reference TRBV13 and TRBJ2-1, the full variable domain reads AAGVIQSPRHLIKEKRETATLKCYPIPRHDTVYWYQQGPGQDPQFLISFYEKMQSDKGSIPDRFSAQQFSDYHSELNMSSLELGDSALYFCASSLKTRGAYNEQFFGPGTRLTVL.

This clonotype has at least ten counts. The chain has TRBV5-5 and TRBJ2-7, with D unclear. The CDR3 length is 13 residues. V lost 0 bases and J 3 bases, leaving 7 bases between the germline ends. Germline values: CDR1 SGHKS, CDR2 YYEKEE (reference sequence). The CDR3 here is CASSLGGDYEQYF. In DNA form, the CDR3 reads TGTGCCAGCAGCTTGGGGGGTGACTACGAGCAGTACTTC. The variable domain in full, completed from reference TRBV5-5 and TRBJ2-7, reads DAGVTQSPTHLIKTRGQQVTLRCSPISGHKSVSWYQQVLGQGPQFIFQYYEKEERGRGNFPDRFSARQFPNYSSELNVNALLLGDSALYLCASSLGGDYEQYFGPGTRLTVT.

Notes on this clonotype: Being one base from a much bigger clone, this may be a read error. The V gene is TRBV28, the J gene TRBJ1-6, with D possibly being TRBD1 (5 bases). Germline CDR1 is MDHEN and CDR2 is SYDVKM. The CDR3 has 13 residues. The CDR3 here is CASSFRGNSLLHF. The DNA of the CDR3 is TGTGCCAGCAGTTTTCGGGGGAATTCACTCCTCCACTTT.

V usage is TRBV9 and J usage is TRBJ2-2; 10 positions agree with TRBD1. The CDR3 has 17 amino acids. With 2 bases clipped from V and 4 bases from J, the junction kept 8 bases outside the gene matches. Germline CDR1 reads SGDLS; CDR2 reads YYNGEE. This chain's CDR3 is CASSVGQGEGSTGELFF. In DNA form, the CDR3 reads TGTGCCAGCAGCGTCGGACAGGGGGAGGGAAGCACCGGGGAGCTGTTTTTT.

This clonotype was found many times. Written as DNA, the CDR3 is TGTGCCAGCAGCTCGGACGGGACCCCAACTTACGAGCAGTACTTC. Residues: CASSSDGTPTYEQYF. The V and J genes are TRBV7-9 and TRBJ2-7; TRBD1 or TRBD2 may be the D gene (5 bases each). V was clipped by 4 bases and J by 4 bases, with 17 bases between them. CDR1 is SEHNR, CDR2 FQNEAQ, per germline (reference sequence). The CDR3 runs 15 residues.

V and J are TRBV20-1 and TRBJ2-7, with 7 bases that match TRBD2. The ends lost 8 bases at V and 6 bases at J; junction bases unmatched: 13. This CDR3 contains 13 residues. Germline V gene data show CDR1 as DFQATT and CDR2 as SNEGSKA (reference sequence). CDR3 residues: CSPSTSSPSEQYF. In DNA form, the CDR3 reads TGCAGTCCTTCGACTAGCAGCCCTTCCGAGCAGTACTTC.